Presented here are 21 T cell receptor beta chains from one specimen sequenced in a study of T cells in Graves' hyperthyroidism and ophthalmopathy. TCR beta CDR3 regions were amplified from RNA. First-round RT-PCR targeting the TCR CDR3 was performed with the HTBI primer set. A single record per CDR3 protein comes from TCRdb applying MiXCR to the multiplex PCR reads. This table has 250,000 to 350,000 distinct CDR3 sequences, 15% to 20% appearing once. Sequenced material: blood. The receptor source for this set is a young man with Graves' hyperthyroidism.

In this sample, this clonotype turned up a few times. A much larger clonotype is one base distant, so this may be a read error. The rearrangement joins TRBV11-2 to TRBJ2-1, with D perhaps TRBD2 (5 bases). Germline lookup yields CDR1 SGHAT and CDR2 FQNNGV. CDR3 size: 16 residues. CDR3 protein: CASSLEALLVPNGQFF. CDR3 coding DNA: TGTGCCAGCAGCTTAGAGGCCCTACTAGTTCCCAATGGGCAGTTCTTC.

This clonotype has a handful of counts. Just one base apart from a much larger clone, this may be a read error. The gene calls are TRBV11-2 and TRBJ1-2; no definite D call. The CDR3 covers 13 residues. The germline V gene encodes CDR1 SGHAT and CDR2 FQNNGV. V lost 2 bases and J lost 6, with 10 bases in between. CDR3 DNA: TGTGCCAGCAGCTTAAACTATCGGCATGGCTACACCTTC. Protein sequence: CASSLNYRHGYTF. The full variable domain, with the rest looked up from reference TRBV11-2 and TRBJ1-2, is EAGVAQSPRYKIIEKRQSVAFWCNPISGHATLYWYQQILGQGPKLLIQFQNNGVVDDSQLPKDRFSAERLKGVDSTLKIQPAKLEDSAVYLCASSLNYRHGYTFGSGTRLTVV.

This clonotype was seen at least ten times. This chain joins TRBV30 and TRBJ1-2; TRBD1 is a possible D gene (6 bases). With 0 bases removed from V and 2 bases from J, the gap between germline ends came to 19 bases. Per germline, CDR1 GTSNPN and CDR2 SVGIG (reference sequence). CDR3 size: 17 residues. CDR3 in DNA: TGTGCCTGGAGTGTACCAGGGGCCTTTCTTTCAAACTATGGCTACACCTTC. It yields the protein CAWSVPGAFLSNYGYTF.

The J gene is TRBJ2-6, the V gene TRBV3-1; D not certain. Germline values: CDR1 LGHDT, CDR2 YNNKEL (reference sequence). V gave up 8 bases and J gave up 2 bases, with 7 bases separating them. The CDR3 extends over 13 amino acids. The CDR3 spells CASVGPGANVLTF. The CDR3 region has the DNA TGTGCCAGCGTAGGTCCTGGGGCCAACGTCCTGACTTTC.

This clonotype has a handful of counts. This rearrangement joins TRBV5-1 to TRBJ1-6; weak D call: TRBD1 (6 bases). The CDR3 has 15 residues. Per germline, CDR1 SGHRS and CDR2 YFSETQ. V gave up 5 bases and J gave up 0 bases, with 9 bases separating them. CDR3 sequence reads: CASRETGSYNSPLHF. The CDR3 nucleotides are TGCGCCAGCAGAGAGACAGGCTCCTATAATTCACCCCTCCACTTT.

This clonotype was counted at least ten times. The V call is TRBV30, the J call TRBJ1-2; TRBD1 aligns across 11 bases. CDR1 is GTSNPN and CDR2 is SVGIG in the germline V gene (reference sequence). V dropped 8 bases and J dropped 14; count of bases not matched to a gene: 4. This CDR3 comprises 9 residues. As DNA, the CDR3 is TGTGCCGGCGGACAGGGGGCTACCTTC. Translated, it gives CAGGQGATF.

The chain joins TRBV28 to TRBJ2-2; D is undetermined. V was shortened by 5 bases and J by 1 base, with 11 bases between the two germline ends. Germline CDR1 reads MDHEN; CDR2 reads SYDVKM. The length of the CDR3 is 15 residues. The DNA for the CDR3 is TGTGCCAGCAGTCTTCTTACAAGGAACACCGGGGAGCTGTTTTTT. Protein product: CASSLLTRNTGELFF.

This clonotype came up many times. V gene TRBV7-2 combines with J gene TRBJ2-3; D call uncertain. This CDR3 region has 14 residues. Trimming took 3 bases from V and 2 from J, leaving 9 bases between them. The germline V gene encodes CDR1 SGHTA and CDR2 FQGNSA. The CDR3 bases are TGTGCCAGCAGCTTGTGGACGGTCACAGATACGCAGTATTTT. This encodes CASSLWTVTDTQYF.

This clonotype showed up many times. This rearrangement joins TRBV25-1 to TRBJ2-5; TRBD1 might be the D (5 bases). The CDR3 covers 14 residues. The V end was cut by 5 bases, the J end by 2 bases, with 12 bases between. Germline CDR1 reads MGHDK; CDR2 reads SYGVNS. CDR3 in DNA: TGTGCCAGCAGTAAGACAGCTTTTCAAGAGACCCAGTACTTC. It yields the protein CASSKTAFQETQYF.

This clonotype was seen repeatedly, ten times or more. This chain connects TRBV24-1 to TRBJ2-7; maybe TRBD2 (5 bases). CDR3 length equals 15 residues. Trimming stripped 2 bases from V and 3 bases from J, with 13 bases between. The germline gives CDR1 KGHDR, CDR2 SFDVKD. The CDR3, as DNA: TGTGCCACCAGTGATTCTTCACTAGACGGCTACGAGCAGTACTTC. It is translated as CATSDSSLDGYEQYF.

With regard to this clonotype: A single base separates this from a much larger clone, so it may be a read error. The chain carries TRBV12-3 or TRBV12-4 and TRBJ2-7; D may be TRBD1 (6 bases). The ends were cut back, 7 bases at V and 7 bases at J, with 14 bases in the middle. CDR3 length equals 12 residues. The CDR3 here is CASILSGAEQYF. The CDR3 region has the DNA TGTGCCAGCATTCTATCAGGGGCTGAGCAGTACTTC.

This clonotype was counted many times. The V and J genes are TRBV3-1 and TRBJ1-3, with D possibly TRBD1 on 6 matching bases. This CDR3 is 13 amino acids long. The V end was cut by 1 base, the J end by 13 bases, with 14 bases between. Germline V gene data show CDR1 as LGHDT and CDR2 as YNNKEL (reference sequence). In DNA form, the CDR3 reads TGTGCCAGCAGCCAAGGTCGGGACAAGAGGATATATTTT. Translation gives CASSQGRDKRIYF.

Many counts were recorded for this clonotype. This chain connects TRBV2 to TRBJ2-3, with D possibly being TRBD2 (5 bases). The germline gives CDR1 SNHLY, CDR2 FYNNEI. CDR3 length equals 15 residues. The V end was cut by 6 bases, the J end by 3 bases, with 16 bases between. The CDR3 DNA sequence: TGTGCCAGCAGCCCCGTCCGGGGTTGGACAGATACGCAGTATTTT. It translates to CASSPVRGWTDTQYF.

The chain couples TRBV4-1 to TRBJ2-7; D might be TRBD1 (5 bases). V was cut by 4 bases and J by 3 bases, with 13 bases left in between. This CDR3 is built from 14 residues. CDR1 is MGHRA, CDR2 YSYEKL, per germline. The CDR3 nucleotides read TGCGCCAGCAGCCCCCGACAGAACCACTACGAGCAGTACTTC. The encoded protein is CASSPRQNHYEQYF.

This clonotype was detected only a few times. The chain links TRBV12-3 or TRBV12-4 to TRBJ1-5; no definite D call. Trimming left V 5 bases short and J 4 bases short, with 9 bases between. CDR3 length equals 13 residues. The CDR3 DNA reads TGTGCCAGCAGTAGTTTAAGGAATCAGCCCCAGCATTTT. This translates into CASSSLRNQPQHF.

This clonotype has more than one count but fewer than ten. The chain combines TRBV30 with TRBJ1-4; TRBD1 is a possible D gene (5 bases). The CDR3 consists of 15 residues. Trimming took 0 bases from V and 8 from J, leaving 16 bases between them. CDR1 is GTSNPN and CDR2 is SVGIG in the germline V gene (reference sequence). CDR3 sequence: CAWSVGWQGVEKLFF. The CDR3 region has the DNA TGTGCCTGGAGTGTAGGTTGGCAGGGTGTCGAAAAACTGTTTTTT.

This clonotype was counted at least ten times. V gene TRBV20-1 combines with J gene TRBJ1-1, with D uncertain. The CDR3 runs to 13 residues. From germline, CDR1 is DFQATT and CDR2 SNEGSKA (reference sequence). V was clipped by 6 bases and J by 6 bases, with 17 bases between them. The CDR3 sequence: CSADGWGGAEAFF. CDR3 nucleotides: TGCAGTGCAGATGGTTGGGGAGGTGCTGAAGCTTTCTTT.

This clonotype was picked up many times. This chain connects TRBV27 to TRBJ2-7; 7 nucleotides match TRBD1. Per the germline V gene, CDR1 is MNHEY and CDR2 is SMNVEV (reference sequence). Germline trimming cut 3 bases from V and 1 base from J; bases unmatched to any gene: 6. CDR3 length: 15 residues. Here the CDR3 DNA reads TGTGCCAGCAGTTTTGGGACAGCATATTCCTACGAGCAGTACTTC. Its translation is CASSFGTAYSYEQYF.

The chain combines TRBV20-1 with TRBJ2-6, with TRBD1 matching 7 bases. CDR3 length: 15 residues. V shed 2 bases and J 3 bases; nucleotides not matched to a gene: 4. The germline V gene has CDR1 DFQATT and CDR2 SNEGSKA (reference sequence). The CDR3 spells CSARIGGRGANVLTF. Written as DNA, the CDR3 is TGCAGTGCTAGAATAGGGGGCCGTGGGGCCAACGTCCTGACTTTC.

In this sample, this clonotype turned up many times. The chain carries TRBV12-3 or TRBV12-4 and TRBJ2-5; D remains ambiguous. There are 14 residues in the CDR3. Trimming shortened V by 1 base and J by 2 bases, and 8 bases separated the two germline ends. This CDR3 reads CASSLGMVQETQYF. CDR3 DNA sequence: TGTGCCAGCAGTTTAGGAATGGTACAAGAGACCCAGTACTTC.

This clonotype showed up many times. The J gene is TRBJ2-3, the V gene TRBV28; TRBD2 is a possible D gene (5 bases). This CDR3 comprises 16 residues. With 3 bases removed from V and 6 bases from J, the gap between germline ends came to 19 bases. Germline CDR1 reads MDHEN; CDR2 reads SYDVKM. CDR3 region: CASSLDPLYPGDTQYF. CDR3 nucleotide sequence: TGTGCCAGCAGTTTGGACCCATTATACCCGGGGGATACGCAGTATTTT.